This T cell receptor beta chain was captured in a study of blood T cell repertoires in COVID-19. The overall study: The United States, Italy and Spain were the sources of the acute and convalescent COVID-19 samples. T cells, B-cell-depleted T cells, or PBMCs provided the cDNA or gDNA that served as material.

The Seattle patients, enrolled during active infection, were followed longitudinally. Original methodology: Counts of nucleated cells, estimated from reference gene primer amplification, were obtained. TCRdb's copy holds only in-frame clones and misses some; the assay was immunoSEQ multiplex PCR. D and trimming were read from the DNA, whereas the V and J calls and clone size are those reported in that table. The table has approximately 110,000 clones, 85% to 90% seen once. The germline V and J ends were trimmed by 4 bases and 4 bases, with 10 bases remaining between them. This CDR3 spans 13 amino acids. Germline V CDR1 and CDR2: LNHDA, SQIVND (reference sequence).

The rearrangement uses TRBV19 and TRBJ1-2; D remains unclear. The sample comprised peripheral blood. The TCR originated in a woman aged 60-70 years with COVID-19, enrolled during active disease. The CDR3 DNA is TGTGCCAGTAGTAGAGGTTACGGCTATGGCTACACCTTC. It yields the protein CASSRGYGYGYTF.